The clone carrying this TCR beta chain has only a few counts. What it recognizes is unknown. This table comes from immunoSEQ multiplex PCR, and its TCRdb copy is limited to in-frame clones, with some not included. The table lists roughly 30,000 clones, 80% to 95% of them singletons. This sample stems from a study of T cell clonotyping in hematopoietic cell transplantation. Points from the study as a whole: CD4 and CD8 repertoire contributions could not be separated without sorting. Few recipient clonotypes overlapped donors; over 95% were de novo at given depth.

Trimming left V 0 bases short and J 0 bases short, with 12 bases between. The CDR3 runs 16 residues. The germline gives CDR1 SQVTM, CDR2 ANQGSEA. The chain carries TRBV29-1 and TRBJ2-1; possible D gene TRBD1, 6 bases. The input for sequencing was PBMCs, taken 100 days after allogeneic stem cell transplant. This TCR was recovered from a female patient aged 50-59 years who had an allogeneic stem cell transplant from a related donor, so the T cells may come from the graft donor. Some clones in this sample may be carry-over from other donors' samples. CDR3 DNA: TGCAGCGTTGAAGAGGGGGCGGCGAGCTCCTACAATGAGCAGTTCTTC. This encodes CSVEEGAASSYNEQFF.